This TCR beta chain emerged from a study of Ad26.COV2.S vaccination and SARS-CoV-2 variants. Regarding the study as a whole: Analytic work on TCR breadth and depth might have understated the full extent of total T cell responses. Vaccine recipients posted higher spike-specific TCR breadth than their placebo counterparts.

Trimming took 10 bases from V and 1 from J, leaving 13 bases between them. This CDR3 is 13 amino acids long. Germline loops: CDR1 MDHEN, CDR2 SYDVKM. Sequenced by immunoSEQ multiplex PCR; TCRdb stores in-frame clones only, minus some. The table has some 45,000 clones, roughly 83% seen once. Of note for this clone: As yet, its antigen is unknown.

V is TRBV28 and J is TRBJ1-1, with D unresolved. The TCR originated in a human donor who had recovered from COVID-19. Here the sequenced sample was peripheral blood, taken after recovery from COVID-19. CDR3 in amino acids: CAIFVPSNTEAFF. In nucleotides, the CDR3 is TGTGCCATCTTCGTCCCCTCGAACACTGAAGCTTTCTTT.